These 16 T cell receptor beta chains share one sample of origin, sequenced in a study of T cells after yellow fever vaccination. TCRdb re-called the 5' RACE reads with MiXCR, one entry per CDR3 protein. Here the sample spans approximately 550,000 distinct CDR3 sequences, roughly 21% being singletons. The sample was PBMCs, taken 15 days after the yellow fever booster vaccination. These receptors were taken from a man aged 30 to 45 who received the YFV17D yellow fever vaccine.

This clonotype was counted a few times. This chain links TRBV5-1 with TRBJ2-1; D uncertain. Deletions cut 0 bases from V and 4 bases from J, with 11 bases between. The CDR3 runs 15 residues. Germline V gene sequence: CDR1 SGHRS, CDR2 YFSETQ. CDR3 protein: CASSLGSQKYNEQFF. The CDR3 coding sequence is TGCGCCAGCAGCTTGGGATCCCAAAAATACAATGAGCAGTTCTTC.

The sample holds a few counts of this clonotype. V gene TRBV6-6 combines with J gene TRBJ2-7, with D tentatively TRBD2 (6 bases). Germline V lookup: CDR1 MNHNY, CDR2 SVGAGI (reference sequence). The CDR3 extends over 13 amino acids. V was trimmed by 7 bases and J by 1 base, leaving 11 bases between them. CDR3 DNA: TGTGCCAGCAACCAGCGGGTTTCCTACGAGCAGTACTTC. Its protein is CASNQRVSYEQYF.

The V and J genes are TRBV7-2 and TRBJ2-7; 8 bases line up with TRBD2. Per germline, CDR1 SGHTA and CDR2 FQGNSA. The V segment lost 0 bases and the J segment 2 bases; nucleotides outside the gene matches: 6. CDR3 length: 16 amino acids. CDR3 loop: CASSLARAGGPYEQYF. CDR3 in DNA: TGTGCCAGCAGCTTAGCGCGCGCGGGGGGACCCTACGAGCAGTACTTC.

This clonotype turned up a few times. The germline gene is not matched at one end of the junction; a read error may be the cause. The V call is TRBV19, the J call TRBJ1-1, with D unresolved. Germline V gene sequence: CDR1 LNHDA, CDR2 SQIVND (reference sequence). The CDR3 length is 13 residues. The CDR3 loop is CASRRPLNTEAFF. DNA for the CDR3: TGTGCCAGTCGAAGGCCCTTGAACACTGAGGCTTTCTTT.

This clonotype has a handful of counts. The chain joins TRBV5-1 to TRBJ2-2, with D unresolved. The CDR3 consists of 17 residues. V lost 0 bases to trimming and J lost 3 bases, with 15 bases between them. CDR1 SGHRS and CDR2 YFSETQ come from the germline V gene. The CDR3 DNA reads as TGCGCCAGCAGCTTGGGGAGAACAGCTCGAGACACCGGGGAGCTGTTTTTT. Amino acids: CASSLGRTARDTGELFF.

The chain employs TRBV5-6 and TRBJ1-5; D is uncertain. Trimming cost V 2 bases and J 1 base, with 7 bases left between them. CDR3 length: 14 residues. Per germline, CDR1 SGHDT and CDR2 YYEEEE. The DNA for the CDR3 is TGTGCCAGCAGCTTTGTGGGCAGCAATCAGCCCCAGCATTTT. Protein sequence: CASSFVGSNQPQHF.

The CDR3 nucleotides read TGTGCCAGTAGACGACTAGCGGGAGCCAAAGATACGCAGTATTTT. Amino acids: CASRRLAGAKDTQYF. V gene TRBV19 combines with J gene TRBJ2-3; 12 bases match TRBD2. V dropped 6 bases and J dropped 5; count of bases not matched to a gene: 6. The CDR3 runs to 15 residues. Germline CDR1 LNHDA, CDR2 SQIVND (reference sequence).

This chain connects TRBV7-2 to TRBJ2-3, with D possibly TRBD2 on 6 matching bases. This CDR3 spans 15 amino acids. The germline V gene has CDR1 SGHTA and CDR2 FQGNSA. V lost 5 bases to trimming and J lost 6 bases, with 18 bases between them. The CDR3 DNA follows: TGTGCCAGCAGCCCTCTGTTCAGGAGGGAGGATACGCAGTATTTT. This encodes CASSPLFRREDTQYF.

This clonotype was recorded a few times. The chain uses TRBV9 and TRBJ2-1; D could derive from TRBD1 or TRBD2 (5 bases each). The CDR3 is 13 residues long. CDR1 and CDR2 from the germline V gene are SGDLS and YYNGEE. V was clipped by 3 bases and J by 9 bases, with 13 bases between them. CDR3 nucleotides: TGTGCCAGCAGCGATTCGGGACGCGGTGAGCAGTTCTTC. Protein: CASSDSGRGEQFF.

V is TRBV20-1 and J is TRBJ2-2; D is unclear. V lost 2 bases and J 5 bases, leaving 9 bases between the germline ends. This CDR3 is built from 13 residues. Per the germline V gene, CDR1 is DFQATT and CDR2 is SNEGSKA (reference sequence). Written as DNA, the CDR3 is TGCAGTGCTAGAACTTCTTTAACCGGGGAGCTGTTTTTT. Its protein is CSARTSLTGELFF.

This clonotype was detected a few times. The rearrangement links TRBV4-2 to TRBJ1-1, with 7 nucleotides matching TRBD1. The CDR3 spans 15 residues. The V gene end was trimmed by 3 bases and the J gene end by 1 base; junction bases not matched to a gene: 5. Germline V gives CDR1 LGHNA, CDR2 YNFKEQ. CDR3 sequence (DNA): TGTGCCAGCAGCCAGACGGACAGGCCGAACACTGAAGCTTTCTTT. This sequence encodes CASSQTDRPNTEAFF.

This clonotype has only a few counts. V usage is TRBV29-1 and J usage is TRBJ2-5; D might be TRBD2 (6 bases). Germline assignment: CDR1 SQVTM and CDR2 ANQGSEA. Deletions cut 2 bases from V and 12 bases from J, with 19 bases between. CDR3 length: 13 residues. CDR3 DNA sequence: TGCAGCGTTGAAATCGATATAGCGGATACCGAGTACTTC. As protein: CSVEIDIADTEYF. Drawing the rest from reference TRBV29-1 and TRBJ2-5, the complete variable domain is SAVISQKPSRDICQRGTSLTIQCQVDSQVTMMFWYRQQPGQSLTLIATANQGSEATYESGFVIDKFPISRPNLTFSTLTVSNMSPEDSSIYLCSVEIDIADTEYFGPGTRLLVL.

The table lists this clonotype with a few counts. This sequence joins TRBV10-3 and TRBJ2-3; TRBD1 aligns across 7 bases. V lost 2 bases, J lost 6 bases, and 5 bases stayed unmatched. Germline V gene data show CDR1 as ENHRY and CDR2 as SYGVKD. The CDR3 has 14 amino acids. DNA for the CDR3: TGTGCCATCAGTGAGAATATCAGGGGGGATACGCAGTATTTT. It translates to CAISENIRGDTQYF.

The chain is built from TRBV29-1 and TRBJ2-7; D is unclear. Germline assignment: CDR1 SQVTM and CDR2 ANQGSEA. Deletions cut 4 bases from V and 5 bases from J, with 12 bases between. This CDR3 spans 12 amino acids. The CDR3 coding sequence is TGCAGCGTTGTCGACGCTACGAACGAGCAGTACTTC. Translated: CSVVDATNEQYF.

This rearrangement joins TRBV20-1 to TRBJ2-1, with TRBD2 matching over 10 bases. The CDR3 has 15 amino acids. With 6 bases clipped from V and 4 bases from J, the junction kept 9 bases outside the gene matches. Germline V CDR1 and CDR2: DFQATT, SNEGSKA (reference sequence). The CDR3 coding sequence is TGCAGTGCGCAGGGCCGGACTAGCGGATACAATGAGCAGTTCTTC. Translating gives CSAQGRTSGYNEQFF.

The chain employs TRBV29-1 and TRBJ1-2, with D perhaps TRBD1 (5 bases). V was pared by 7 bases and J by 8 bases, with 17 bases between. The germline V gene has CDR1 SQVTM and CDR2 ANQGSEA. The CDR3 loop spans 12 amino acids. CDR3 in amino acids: CSALGRAGGYTF. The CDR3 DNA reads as TGCAGCGCCCTAGGCAGGGCGGGCGGCTACACCTTC. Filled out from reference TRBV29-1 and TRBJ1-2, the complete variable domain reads SAVISQKPSRDICQRGTSLTIQCQVDSQVTMMFWYRQQPGQSLTLIATANQGSEATYESGFVIDKFPISRPNLTFSTLTVSNMSPEDSSIYLCSALGRAGGYTFGSGTRLTVV.